Below, one T cell receptor (beta chain) is given with its context. The antigen remains unidentified. The data originate from a study of cytomegalovirus exposure and HLA in healthy donors. Background on the study: An earlier analysis found fewer than 140 million unique TCR beta sequences from approximately 190 million T cells.

Findings and caveats of the study: A previous analysis found most TCR beta V segments productive roughly 87% or roughly 30% of the time.

Germline lookup yields CDR1 ENHRY and CDR2 SYGVKD. This CDR3 contains 14 residues. The V segment lost 6 bases and the J segment 6 bases; nucleotides outside the gene matches: 3. Amplification used 60 Vbeta primers and 13 Jbeta primers. Assay: immunoSEQ multiplex PCR; the TCRdb copy retains only in-frame clones and omits some. Of about 130,000 clones listed, about 77% are singletons. The chain uses TRBV10-3 and TRBJ1-5; 12 bases are shared with TRBD1. Input material: PBMCs. The TCR comes from a man aged 45-65 years in good health and CMV-seronegative. CDR3 sequence reads: CAIRGQGAGQPQHF. In DNA form, the CDR3 reads TGTGCCATCAGGGGACAGGGGGCAGGTCAGCCCCAGCATTTT.